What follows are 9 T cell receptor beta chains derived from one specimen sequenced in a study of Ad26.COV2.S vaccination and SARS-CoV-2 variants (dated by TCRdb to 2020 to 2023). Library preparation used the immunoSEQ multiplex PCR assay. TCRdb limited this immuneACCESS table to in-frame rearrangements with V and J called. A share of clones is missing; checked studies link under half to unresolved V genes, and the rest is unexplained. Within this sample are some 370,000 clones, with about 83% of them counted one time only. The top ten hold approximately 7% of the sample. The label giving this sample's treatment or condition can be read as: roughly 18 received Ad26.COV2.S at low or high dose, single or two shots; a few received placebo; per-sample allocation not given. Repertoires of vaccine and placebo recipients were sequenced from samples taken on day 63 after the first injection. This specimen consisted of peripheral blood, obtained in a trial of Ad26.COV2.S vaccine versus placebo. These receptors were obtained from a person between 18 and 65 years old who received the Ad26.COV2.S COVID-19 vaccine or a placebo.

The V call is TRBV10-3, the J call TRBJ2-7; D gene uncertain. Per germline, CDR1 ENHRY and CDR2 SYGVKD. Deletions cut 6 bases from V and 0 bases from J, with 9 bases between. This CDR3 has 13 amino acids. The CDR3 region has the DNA TGTGCCATCAGCCGAGTCGCCTCCTACGAGCAGTACTTC. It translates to CAISRVASYEQYF.

The CDR3 DNA follows: TGCGCCAGCAGCCAAGATGGGATAATAGGGGGCACTGAAGCTTTCTTT. Protein: CASSQDGIIGGTEAFF. The chain couples TRBV4-1 to TRBJ1-1; TRBD1 might be the D (6 bases). The V gene lost 0 bases and the J gene lost 4 bases, with 15 bases spanning the gap. The CDR3 totals 16 residues. CDR1 is MGHRA, CDR2 YSYEKL, per germline.

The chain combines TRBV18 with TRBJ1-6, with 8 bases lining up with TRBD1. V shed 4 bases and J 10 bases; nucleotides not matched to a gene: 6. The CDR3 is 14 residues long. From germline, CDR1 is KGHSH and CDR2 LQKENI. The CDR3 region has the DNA TGTGCCAGCTCACTAGAGACAGGGGTGTCACCCCTCCACTTT. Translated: CASSLETGVSPLHF.

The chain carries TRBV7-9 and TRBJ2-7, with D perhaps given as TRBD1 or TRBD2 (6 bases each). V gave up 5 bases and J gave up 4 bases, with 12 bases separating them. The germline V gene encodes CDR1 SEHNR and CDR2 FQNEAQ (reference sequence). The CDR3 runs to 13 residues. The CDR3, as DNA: TGTGCCAGCAGCCCGGACAGCGGGTACGAGCAGTACTTC. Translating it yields CASSPDSGYEQYF.

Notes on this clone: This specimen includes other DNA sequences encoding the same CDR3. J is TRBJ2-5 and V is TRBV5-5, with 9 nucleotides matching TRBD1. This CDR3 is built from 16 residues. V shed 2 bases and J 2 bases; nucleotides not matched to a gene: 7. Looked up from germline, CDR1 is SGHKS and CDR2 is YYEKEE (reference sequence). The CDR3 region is CASSLSRDRVQETQYF. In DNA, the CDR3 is TGTGCCAGCAGCTTAAGCCGGGACAGGGTACAAGAGACCCAGTACTTC.

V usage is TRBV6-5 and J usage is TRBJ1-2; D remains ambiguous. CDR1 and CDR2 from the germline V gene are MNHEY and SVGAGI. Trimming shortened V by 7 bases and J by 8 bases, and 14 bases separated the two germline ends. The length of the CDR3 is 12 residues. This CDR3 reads CASTWSLKGYTF. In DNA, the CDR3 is TGTGCCAGCACATGGTCCCTTAAAGGCTACACCTTC.

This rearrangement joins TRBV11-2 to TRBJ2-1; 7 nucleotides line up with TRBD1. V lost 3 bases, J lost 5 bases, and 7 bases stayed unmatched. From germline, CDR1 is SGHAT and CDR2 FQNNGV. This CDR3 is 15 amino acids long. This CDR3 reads CASSFSDRAHNEQFF. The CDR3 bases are TGTGCCAGCAGCTTCTCCGACAGGGCGCACAATGAGCAGTTCTTC.

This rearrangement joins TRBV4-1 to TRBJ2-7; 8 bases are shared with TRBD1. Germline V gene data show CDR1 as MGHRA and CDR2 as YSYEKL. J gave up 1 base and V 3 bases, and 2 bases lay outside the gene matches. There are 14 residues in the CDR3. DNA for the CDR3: TGCGCCAGCAGCCACGGACAGGGTTCCTACGAGCAGTACTTC. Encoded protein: CASSHGQGSYEQYF.

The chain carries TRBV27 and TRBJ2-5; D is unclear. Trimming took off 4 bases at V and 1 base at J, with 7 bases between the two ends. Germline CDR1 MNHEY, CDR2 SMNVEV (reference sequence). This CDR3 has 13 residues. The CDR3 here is CASSSLTQETQYF. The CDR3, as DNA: TGTGCCAGCAGTTCCTTAACCCAAGAGACCCAGTACTTC.